Given below is one T cell receptor beta chain in context. Regarding donors, all were healthy bone marrow donors. These data originate in a study of cytomegalovirus exposure and HLA in healthy donors. This CDR3 spans 16 amino acids. The V end lost 0 bases, the J end lost 3 bases, and 12 bases lay between the germline ends. The germline V gene has CDR1 LGHNA and CDR2 YNFKEQ. The PCR used 60 Vbeta and 13 Jbeta primers. Method: immunoSEQ multiplex PCR; TCRdb's copy keeps in-frame clones and lacks some. Counted here are 130,000 to 150,000 clones, roughly 73% occurring once; the ten biggest clones make up 1.6%.

This receptor was taken from a woman between 18 and 30 years old in good health and CMV-seronegative. The chain uses TRBV4-2 and TRBJ1-5, with D unresolved. Source material: PBMCs. CDR3 DNA sequence: TGTGCCAGCAGCCAAGATCAAGGAGGGCTCAATCAGCCCCAGCATTTT. Amino acids: CASSQDQGGLNQPQHF.